The 28 T cell receptor beta chains below were found in one sample sequenced in a study of cytomegalovirus exposure and HLA in healthy donors. 13 Jbeta primers and 60 Vbeta primers were used for the PCR. Measured with immunoSEQ multiplex PCR; TCRdb has only the in-frame clones, and not every one. There are over 50,000 clones in the sample; 89% occur only once, and over 1.2% lies in the top ten. The sequenced material came from PBMCs. These receptors were taken from a man aged 25 to 45 in good health and CMV-seropositive.

This clone has a single count. This chain uses TRBV28 with TRBJ1-2, with D maybe TRBD1 (5 bases). CDR3 length: 12 residues. Per germline, CDR1 MDHEN and CDR2 SYDVKM. The CDR3 DNA follows: TGTGCTACAGGTCCATCTAACTATGGCTACACCTTC. As protein: CATGPSNYGYTF.

The V call is TRBV27, the J call TRBJ1-1; the D gene is possibly TRBD1 (5 bases). Trimming took off 3 bases at V and 1 base at J, with 15 bases between the two ends. CDR1 and CDR2 from the germline V gene are MNHEY and SMNVEV (reference sequence). CDR3 length: 16 amino acids. The CDR3 region has the DNA TGTGCCAGCAGTTTGAGTAGGGGAATCCAGAACACTGAAGCTTTCTTT. Translating gives CASSLSRGIQNTEAFF.

The chain recombines TRBV5-1 with TRBJ2-3, with D possibly TRBD2 on 5 matching bases. V was shortened by 1 base and J by 1 base, with 10 bases between the two germline ends. Germline values: CDR1 SGHRS, CDR2 YFSETQ. The CDR3 contains 15 residues. The CDR3 here is CASSLPSGGTDTQYF. The CDR3 bases are TGCGCCAGCAGCTTGCCCTCCGGGGGCACAGATACGCAGTATTTT.

The chain combines TRBV7-2 with TRBJ1-1; 12 nucleotides line up with TRBD1. Losses at the gene ends were 0 bases for V and 6 bases for J; bases not matched to a gene: 2. This CDR3 has 15 residues. Germline V gene data show CDR1 as SGHTA and CDR2 as FQGNSA. CDR3 nucleotide sequence: TGTGCCAGCAGCTTAGCGGGGACAGGGGGCTCTGAAGCTTTCTTT. Translated, it gives CASSLAGTGGSEAFF.

V gene TRBV9 combines with J gene TRBJ2-1; 10 bases are a match to TRBD1. CDR1 and CDR2 (germline): SGDLS, YYNGEE. Trimming at V came to 4 bases and at J to 9 bases, leaving 10 bases not matched to a gene. This CDR3 is built from 15 residues. CDR3 in DNA: TGTGCCAGCAGCATCTCCGGGACAGGGGCCAGTGAGCAGTTCTTC. It translates to CASSISGTGASEQFF.

This clone was seen once. The V call is TRBV9, the J call TRBJ2-7; the match to TRBD2 covers 13 bases. The CDR3 loop spans 15 amino acids. Germline V gives CDR1 SGDLS, CDR2 YYNGEE. The V and J ends lost 3 bases and 6 bases, in that order; junction bases with no gene match: 6. The CDR3: CASSDPTSGRAEQYF. The CDR3 nucleotides are TGTGCCAGCAGCGACCCCACTAGCGGGAGGGCCGAGCAGTACTTC.

The table lists this clone with a count of one. At one boundary the junction diverges from the germline segment, which might be a read error. V gene TRBV7-7 combines with J gene TRBJ2-7, with 8 positions matching TRBD1. Germline values: CDR1 SSHAT, CDR2 FNYEAQ (reference sequence). The CDR3 length is 13 residues. The CDR3 nucleotides read TGTGCTAGCAGCTTAATACAGGGGGACGAGCAGTACTTC. Translated: CASSLIQGDEQYF.

V is TRBV28 and J is TRBJ1-3; D is unresolved. CDR1 MDHEN and CDR2 SYDVKM come from the germline V gene. The CDR3 totals 14 residues. V lost 6 bases, J lost 9 bases, and 18 bases lay in between. CDR3 sequence: CASSPPGLRSTIYF. CDR3 coding DNA: TGTGCCAGCAGCCCCCCCGGACTCAGGAGCACCATATATTTT.

Only a few counts were recorded for this clone. The genes are TRBV6-1 and TRBJ2-7; 10 bases align to TRBD1. J gave up 3 bases and V 0 bases, and 2 bases lay outside the gene matches. Germline V gene sequence: CDR1 MNHNS, CDR2 SASEGT. CDR3 length equals 15 residues. CDR3 in DNA: TGTGCCAGCAGTGAAGCTCGGACAGGGGGCTACGAGCAGTACTTC. This encodes CASSEARTGGYEQYF.

The chain joins TRBV11-3 to TRBJ2-5, with TRBD2 identical over 12 bases. Per the germline V gene, CDR1 is SGHNT and CDR2 is YENEEA. The CDR3 has 15 amino acids. V was pared by 4 bases and J by 2 bases, with 2 bases of the junction left unmatched. CDR3 residues: CASSYGTSGQETQYF. The CDR3 DNA follows: TGTGCCAGCAGCTATGGGACTAGCGGGCAAGAGACCCAGTACTTC.

The chain has TRBV4-1 and TRBJ1-3; no clear D. V shed 1 base and J shed 0 bases, with 10 bases lying between them. The CDR3 loop spans 16 amino acids. Per the germline V gene, CDR1 is MGHRA and CDR2 is YSYEKL. This CDR3 is CASSQGEVSSGNTIYF. The CDR3 bases are TGCGCCAGCAGCCAAGGAGAGGTGAGCTCTGGAAACACCATATATTTT.

This chain links TRBV6-5 with TRBJ2-7; 8 bases fit TRBD2. Germline assignment: CDR1 MNHEY and CDR2 SVGAGI. The length of the CDR3 is 16 residues. V shed 4 bases, J shed 7 bases, and the junction held 15 bases outside the gene matches. The CDR3 DNA sequence: TGTGCCAGCAGTTCCGGGGGACTAGTAAGTCCGGGAGAGCAGTACTTC. The encoded protein is CASSSGGLVSPGEQYF.

In regard to this clone: At one of its ends the junction is not consistent with the germline gene, which may arise from a read error. V usage is TRBV7-7 and J usage is TRBJ2-5, with 7 bases aligning to TRBD2. Per germline, CDR1 SSHAT and CDR2 FNYEAQ (reference sequence). This CDR3 comprises 14 residues. CDR3 amino acids: CASSLGGGQETQYF. CDR3 bases: TGTGCTAGCAGCTTAGGCGGGGGCCAAGAGACCCAGTACTTC.

The rearrangement joins TRBV7-8 to TRBJ2-2; possibly TRBD2 for D (6 bases). Deletions cut 2 bases from V and 5 bases from J, with 15 bases between. Germline loops: CDR1 SGHVS, CDR2 FQNEAQ. CDR3 length: 16 amino acids. The DNA of the CDR3 is TGTGCCAGCAGCTTAAGGGACTGGGTAGGGACCGGGGAGCTGTTTTTT. Protein sequence: CASSLRDWVGTGELFF.

The chain combines TRBV11-3 with TRBJ2-2; possible D gene TRBD1, 5 bases. Germline loops: CDR1 SGHNT, CDR2 YENEEA. The CDR3 contains 17 residues. Trimming left V 4 bases short and J 2 bases short, with 17 bases between. In nucleotides, the CDR3 is TGTGCCAGCAGCTACCCCCTCGACAGAACCAACACCGGGGAGCTGTTTTTT. Its protein product is CASSYPLDRTNTGELFF.

The chain carries TRBV19 and TRBJ2-7, with TRBD2 identical over 12 bases. This CDR3 is 14 amino acids long. V shed 6 bases and J 1 base; nucleotides not matched to a gene: 1. In germline, CDR1 is LNHDA, CDR2 SQIVND (reference sequence). The CDR3 loop reads CASRTSGSSYEQYF. CDR3 DNA sequence: TGTGCCAGTAGGACTAGCGGGAGTTCCTACGAGCAGTACTTC.

This chain connects TRBV2 to TRBJ2-7; perhaps TRBD2 as D (6 bases). The CDR3 contains 14 residues. V lost 10 bases, J lost 0 bases, and 16 bases lay in between. The V gene's germline CDR1 is SNHLY and CDR2 FYNNEI. The CDR3 DNA reads TGTGCCACCGGGGAGGACACCTACTCCTACGAGCAGTACTTC. Residues: CATGEDTYSYEQYF.

This rearrangement joins TRBV30 to TRBJ2-1; 11 bases map to TRBD2. The V gene's germline CDR1 is GTSNPN and CDR2 SVGIG (reference sequence). This CDR3 region has 17 residues. V shed 2 bases, J shed 4 bases, and the junction held 10 bases outside the gene matches. This CDR3 is CAWSFSLAGGRYNEQFF. The CDR3 DNA sequence: TGTGCCTGGAGTTTTAGTTTAGCGGGAGGGCGTTACAATGAGCAGTTCTTC.

CDR3 sequence (DNA): TGTGCCAGCAGTTACAGGAGGAGCTATGGCTACACCTTC. Translation: CASSYRRSYGYTF. This chain uses TRBV6-5 with TRBJ1-2, with D uncertain. Germline-derived CDR1 and CDR2 are MNHEY and SVGAGI. The CDR3 spans 13 residues. V lost 2 bases, J lost 4 bases, and 8 bases lay in between.

This sequence joins TRBV11-2 and TRBJ2-7; D perhaps matches TRBD2 (6 bases). With 7 bases removed from V and 2 bases from J, the gap between germline ends came to 15 bases. In germline, CDR1 is SGHAT, CDR2 FQNNGV. This CDR3 is 14 amino acids long. This CDR3 is CASKVRRGPYEQYF. CDR3 coding DNA: TGTGCCAGCAAAGTTCGGCGGGGCCCCTACGAGCAGTACTTC.

V and J are TRBV7-2 and TRBJ2-7, with 7 bases that match TRBD1. The J segment lost 6 bases and the V segment lost 5 bases, leaving 4 bases of the junction unmatched. Germline CDR1 is SGHTA and CDR2 is FQGNSA. The CDR3 contains 12 residues. The CDR3 bases are TGTGCCAGCAGCCAACGACAGGGCGAGCAGTACTTC. Its translation is CASSQRQGEQYF.

This clone was found a few times. The chain joins TRBV6-1 to TRBJ1-1; no clear D. The CDR3 runs 12 residues. V was clipped by 2 bases and J by 5 bases, with 6 bases between them. Germline V gene data show CDR1 as MNHNS and CDR2 as SASEGT. CDR3: CASSETSTEAFF. CDR3 DNA: TGTGCCAGCAGTGAAACAAGTACTGAAGCTTTCTTT.

The chain recombines TRBV30 with TRBJ2-2; 9 nucleotides line up with TRBD1. The CDR3 is 15 residues long. CDR1 is GTSNPN, CDR2 SVGIG, per germline (reference sequence). V trimming: 5 bases; J trimming: 1 base; junction bases outside the gene matches: 5. The CDR3, as DNA: TGTGCCTGGGGGGGGACAGGGTGGAACACCGGGGAGCTGTTTTTT. As protein: CAWGGTGWNTGELFF. Full variable domain (rest looked up from reference TRBV30 and TRBJ2-2): SQTIHQWPATLVQPVGSPLSLECTVEGTSNPNLYWYRQAAGRGLQLLFYSVGIGQISSEVPQNLSASRPQDRQFILSSKKLLLSDSGFYLCAWGGTGWNTGELFFGEGSRLTVL.

J is TRBJ2-7 and V is TRBV19; the match to TRBD2 covers 7 bases. This CDR3 is built from 15 residues. V was clipped by 5 bases and J by 4 bases; unmatched bases: 11. Germline lookup yields CDR1 LNHDA and CDR2 SQIVND (reference sequence). The CDR3 nucleotides read TGTGCCAGTAGTCCCTGGGGAGCGGGACGATACGAGCAGTACTTC. This codes for CASSPWGAGRYEQYF.

The chain joins TRBV9 to TRBJ1-1, with D possibly TRBD1 on 5 matching bases. This CDR3 region has 14 residues. Trimming took 0 bases from V and 1 from J, leaving 7 bases between them. The V gene's germline CDR1 is SGDLS and CDR2 YYNGEE. CDR3: CASSVGGRNTEAFF. Written as DNA, the CDR3 is TGTGCCAGCAGCGTAGGGGGCCGGAACACTGAAGCTTTCTTT.

This chain uses TRBV30 with TRBJ2-3; D remains unclear. Germline V lookup: CDR1 GTSNPN, CDR2 SVGIG (reference sequence). V lost 4 bases to trimming and J lost 3 bases, with 5 bases between them. This CDR3 has 11 amino acids. CDR3 DNA sequence: TGTGCCTGGAAAGCGACAGATACGCAGTATTTT. This gives the protein CAWKATDTQYF.

The chain has TRBV10-3 and TRBJ2-7; 9 bases are a match to TRBD1. With 3 bases clipped from V and 1 base from J, the junction kept 4 bases outside the gene matches. The CDR3 runs to 15 residues. Looked up from germline, CDR1 is ENHRY and CDR2 is SYGVKD. This CDR3 reads CAISDGGTGSYEQYF. Here the CDR3 DNA reads TGTGCCATCAGTGACGGAGGGACAGGGTCCTACGAGCAGTACTTC.

This chain uses TRBV19 with TRBJ2-7; D might be TRBD1 (5 bases). With 8 bases removed from V and 4 bases from J, the gap between germline ends came to 15 bases. The CDR3 consists of 13 residues. CDR1 is LNHDA and CDR2 is SQIVND in the germline V gene (reference sequence). CDR3 bases: TGTGCCAGTGGCCCGACAGTTGAGTACGAGCAGTACTTC. As protein: CASGPTVEYEQYF.